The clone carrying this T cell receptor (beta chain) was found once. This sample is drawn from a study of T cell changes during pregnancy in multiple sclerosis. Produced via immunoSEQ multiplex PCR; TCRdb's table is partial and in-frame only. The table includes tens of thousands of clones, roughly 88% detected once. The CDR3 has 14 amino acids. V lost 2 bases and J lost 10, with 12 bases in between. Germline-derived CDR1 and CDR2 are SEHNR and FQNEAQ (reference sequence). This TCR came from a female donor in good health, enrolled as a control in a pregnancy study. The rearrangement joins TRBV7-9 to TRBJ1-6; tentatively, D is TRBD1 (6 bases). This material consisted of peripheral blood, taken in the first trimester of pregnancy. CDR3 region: CASSLTGYRSPLHF. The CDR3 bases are TGTGCCAGCAGCTTAACAGGGTATAGGTCACCCCTCCACTTT. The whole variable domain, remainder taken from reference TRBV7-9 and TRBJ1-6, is DTGVSQNPRHKITKRGQNVTFRCDPISEHNRLYWYRQTLGQGPEFLTYFQNEAQLEKSRLLSDRFSAERPKGSFSTLEIQRTEQGDSAMYLCASSLTGYRSPLHFGNGTRLTVT.